This passage covers 20 T cell receptor beta chains from one sample sequenced in a study of brain T cells in children with intractable seizures. Sequenced by immunoSEQ multiplex PCR; TCRdb stores in-frame clones only, minus some. In the table there are under 150,000 clones, 94% of which are singletons. The sample here was peripheral blood, taken at surgery. The origin of the receptors is a boy younger than two with hemimegalencephaly and intractable seizures.

The chain combines TRBV18 with TRBJ2-5; D is ambiguous. Germline CDR1 KGHSH, CDR2 LQKENI. With 3 bases removed from V and 0 bases from J, the gap between germline ends came to 5 bases. The CDR3 extends over 13 amino acids. The CDR3 DNA is TGTGCCAGCTCACCGACCCACCAAGAGACCCAGTACTTC. This gives the protein CASSPTHQETQYF.

The rearrangement uses TRBV5-4 and TRBJ2-3; D is possibly TRBD1 (5 bases). The ends were cut back, 2 bases at V and 0 bases at J, with 13 bases in the middle. CDR1 SGHNT and CDR2 YYREEE come from the germline V gene (reference sequence). The CDR3 covers 16 residues. The CDR3 nucleotides read TGTGCCAGCAGCTTAAGAGCATGGGGCAGCACAGATACGCAGTATTTT. Translation gives CASSLRAWGSTDTQYF. Full variable domain (outside the CDR3, taken from reference TRBV5-4 and TRBJ2-3): ETGVTQSPTHLIKTRGQQVTLRCSSQSGHNTVSWYQQALGQGPQFIFQYYREEENGRGNFPPRFSGLQFPNYSSELNVNALELDDSALYLCASSLRAWGSTDTQYFGPGTRLTVL.

This chain connects TRBV28 to TRBJ2-7, with TRBD2 matching 7 bases. J lost 6 bases, V lost 8 bases, and 10 bases had no gene match. The germline V gene has CDR1 MDHEN and CDR2 SYDVKM. CDR3 length equals 13 residues. The CDR3 sequence: CASRTPGGGEQYF. The DNA of the CDR3 is TGTGCCAGCCGAACTCCGGGGGGAGGCGAGCAGTACTTC.

J is TRBJ1-1 and V is TRBV28, with D perhaps matching TRBD1 (6 bases). This CDR3 has 13 amino acids. Germline CDR1 is MDHEN and CDR2 is SYDVKM. Trimming removed 6 bases from V and 6 bases from J, with 14 bases in between. CDR3 DNA sequence: TGTGCCAGCAGAAAAACAGGGTTAGCTGAAGCTTTCTTT. Translated, it gives CASRKTGLAEAFF.

The gene calls are TRBV30 and TRBJ2-1, with D possibly matching TRBD1 (5 bases). The CDR3 length is 16 residues. The V end was cut by 3 bases, the J end by 6 bases, with 21 bases between. Per germline, CDR1 GTSNPN and CDR2 SVGIG (reference sequence). The CDR3 reads CAWRNTMVWGLNEQFF. Written as DNA, the CDR3 is TGTGCCTGGAGAAACACAATGGTGTGGGGCCTCAATGAGCAGTTCTTC. Looking up the rest from reference TRBV30 and TRBJ2-1 gives the full variable domain: SQTIHQWPATLVQPVGSPLSLECTVEGTSNPNLYWYRQAAGRGLQLLFYSVGIGQISSEVPQNLSASRPQDRQFILSSKKLLLSDSGFYLCAWRNTMVWGLNEQFFGPGTRLTVL.

The gene calls are TRBV28 and TRBJ2-2; 11 bases agree with TRBD2. The germline CDR1 and CDR2 sequences are MDHEN and SYDVKM. The CDR3 is 16 amino acids. Unmatched junction bases numbered 10, after V lost 6 bases and J lost 7 bases. The CDR3, as DNA: TGTGCCAGCAGCTCAATAGCGGGAGGGCCGGTCGGGGAGCTGTTTTTT. Translating it yields CASSSIAGGPVGELFF.

This chain uses TRBV5-1 with TRBJ2-3; 8 nucleotides line up with TRBD2. Germline lookup yields CDR1 SGHRS and CDR2 YFSETQ. The CDR3 sequence is 15 residues long. Trimming took 0 bases from V and 4 from J; bases not matched to a gene: 4. The CDR3 nucleotides read TGCGCCAGCAGCTTGGCCATCGGGGGGGCAGATACGCAGTATTTT. This translates into CASSLAIGGADTQYF.

With regard to this clone: A junction end diverges from the germline sequence, so it may reflect a read error. V usage is TRBV3-1 (or the pseudogene TRBV3-2) and J usage is TRBJ2-3; D is perhaps TRBD1 or TRBD2 (5 bases each). Germline V gives CDR1 LGHDT, CDR2 YNNKEL (reference sequence). The CDR3 is 14 residues long. The CDR3 DNA reads as TGTGCCAGCAGCCAAGATCGGACCTACTGGGACGCGACCTTT. This sequence encodes CASSQDRTYWDATF.

The chain has TRBV4-3 and TRBJ2-3; D uncertain. V lost 0 bases and J 1 base, leaving 17 bases between the germline ends. The CDR3 is 18 amino acids. In germline, CDR1 is LGHNA, CDR2 YSLEER. CDR3 region: CASSQDYTGHRGTDTQYF. Here the CDR3 DNA reads TGCGCCAGCAGCCAAGATTATACCGGCCACCGGGGCACAGATACGCAGTATTTT.

This sequence joins TRBV4-3 and TRBJ1-2, with 7 bases identical to TRBD1. The germline V gene has CDR1 LGHNA and CDR2 YSLEER. The CDR3 sequence is 15 residues long. The J segment lost 10 bases and the V segment lost 0 bases, leaving 11 bases of the junction unmatched. The chain's CDR3 is CASSQEGGGQFSYTF. The CDR3 nucleotides are TGCGCCAGCAGCCAAGAAGGCGGGGGACAGTTTTCCTACACCTTC.

The CDR3 is CASRFIGAGNEQFF. The CDR3 nucleotides read TGTGCCAGTAGGTTTATAGGCGCTGGCAATGAGCAGTTCTTC. The rearrangement uses TRBV19 and TRBJ2-1; D call uncertain. There are 14 residues in the CDR3. Germline values: CDR1 LNHDA, CDR2 SQIVND (reference sequence). V lost 6 bases to trimming and J lost 6 bases, with 15 bases between them.

The chain couples TRBV18 to TRBJ2-7, with D perhaps TRBD2 (6 bases). The germline gives CDR1 KGHSH, CDR2 LQKENI. The CDR3 is made up of 14 amino acids. V lost 6 bases to trimming and J lost 3 bases, with 15 bases between them. The CDR3 is CASSVGGSGYEQYF. CDR3 DNA sequence: TGTGCCAGCTCCGTCGGGGGATCAGGCTACGAGCAGTACTTC.

The chain joins TRBV7-9 to TRBJ1-2; D may be TRBD1 (6 bases). CDR1 is SEHNR and CDR2 is FQNEAQ in the germline V gene (reference sequence). Trimming shortened V by 5 bases and J by 4 bases, and 14 bases separated the two germline ends. This CDR3 spans 14 amino acids. This chain's CDR3 is CASSIEQGSYGYTF. The CDR3 coding sequence is TGTGCCAGCAGCATAGAACAGGGCTCCTATGGCTACACCTTC.

The gene calls are TRBV3-1 (or the pseudogene TRBV3-2) and TRBJ1-5; tentative D call: TRBD1 (6 bases). CDR3 size: 16 residues. The germline V gene encodes CDR1 LGHDT and CDR2 YNNKEL (reference sequence). V lost 0 bases and J 3 bases, leaving 12 bases between the germline ends. The CDR3 loop reads CASSQDEDSSNQPQHF. The CDR3 region has the DNA TGTGCCAGCAGCCAAGATGAGGACAGTTCCAATCAGCCCCAGCATTTT.

The chain links TRBV6-1 to TRBJ2-1; D uncertain. The germline gives CDR1 MNHNS, CDR2 SASEGT. The CDR3 consists of 12 residues. Trimming took off 3 bases at V and 5 bases at J, with 5 bases between the two ends. This CDR3 reads CASSDNDNEQFF. The CDR3 DNA reads TGTGCCAGCAGTGATAATGACAATGAGCAGTTCTTC.

This chain links TRBV9 with TRBJ1-2; a possible D gene is TRBD1 (6 bases). Germline V gene lookup returns CDR1 SGDLS and CDR2 YYNGEE. The length of the CDR3 is 15 residues. V was trimmed by 4 bases and J by 2 bases, leaving 15 bases between them. The CDR3 coding sequence is TGTGCCAGCAGCCCGAGTGGGGGACAAAACTATGGCTACACCTTC. Its translation: CASSPSGGQNYGYTF.

A note on this clone: The sample carries other DNA sequences with the same CDR3. The gene calls are TRBV11-2 and TRBJ2-7, with D hard to call. CDR1 and CDR2 from the germline V gene are SGHAT and FQNNGV. This CDR3 spans 13 amino acids. The ends were cut back, 3 bases at V and 1 base at J, with 7 bases in the middle. CDR3 in DNA: TGTGCCAGCAGCTTTACGGGTTCCTACGAGCAGTACTTC. Amino acid sequence: CASSFTGSYEQYF.

This chain links TRBV21-1 with TRBJ1-5; TRBD1, the D gene given by the table, was not confirmed from the DNA. TRBV21-1 is designated a pseudogene. CDR3 length equals 18 residues. CDR3 DNA sequence: TGTGCCAGCAGCAACCGGACAGGGGGCGCGGGGGTTGGGGAGTCCCAGCATTTT. Its translation: CASSNRTGGAGVGESQHF.

CDR3: CASRPGGVGNIQYF. CDR3 DNA: TGTGCCAGCAGGCCAGGAGGGGTGGGAAACATTCAGTACTTC. This chain uses TRBV6-6 with TRBJ2-4; maybe TRBD2 (6 bases). The CDR3 has 14 amino acids. V dropped 6 bases and J dropped 6 bases, with 15 bases sitting between them. Per the germline V gene, CDR1 is MNHNY and CDR2 is SVGAGI (reference sequence).

V usage is TRBV19 and J usage is TRBJ2-2; D is possibly TRBD1 (5 bases). V was trimmed by 1 base and J by 4 bases, leaving 7 bases between them. The CDR3 contains 14 residues. The V gene's germline CDR1 is LNHDA and CDR2 SQIVND (reference sequence). The CDR3 region has the DNA TGTGCCAGTAGTATAGTGACAGCCACCGGGGAGCTGTTTTTT. Its protein product is CASSIVTATGELFF.